The T cell receptor (beta chain) described here comes from a study of tumor-infiltrating lymphocytes in primary liver carcinoma. The study, taken as a whole, reports: Tumors significantly exceeded blood in top-250-clone fraction (p = 0.039). Presence in all five tumor regions was observed for only about 8-25% of top clones.

As for this clonotype: Antigen specificity is unknown. Sequence at one end of the junction differs from germline and may be a read error.

Scientists recovered RNA and DNA together from roughly 20-30 mg of unsorted bulk tissue. Starting from roughly 0.5 ug of total RNA, TCR beta cDNA was produced with a primer in the constant region. Generation of the TCR beta libraries relied on three nested multiplex PCR rounds using slightly modified ARM-PCR. TCRdb itself ran the multiplex PCR reads through MiXCR, one entry per CDR3 protein. Among roughly 20,000 distinct CDR3 sequences listed, roughly 79% were seen once. The sample comprised liver tumor tissue from sampling region 4. This sample's subset: tumor region T4, right-lateral pole. The receptor comes from a woman in her 30s with primary liver carcinoma and hepatitis B virus infection.

DNA for the CDR3: TGCGCCAGCCGCTTAGATGGGCTCACAGATACGCAGTATTTT. Protein: CASRLDGLTDTQYF. The rearrangement links TRBV11-3 to TRBJ2-3, with D unclear. CDR3 length: 14 residues. Looked up from germline, CDR1 is SGHNT and CDR2 is YENEEA.